This is a list of T cell receptor beta chains from one sample in a study of tumor and adjacent non-tumor tissue in lung cancer. One entry per CDR3 protein results from TCRdb running MiXCR on the multiplex PCR reads. There are around 200,000 distinct CDR3 sequences in the sample; around 70% occur only once, and less than 25% lies in the top ten. Specimen: lung tumor tissue. These receptors all come from a man aged 55 to 69 with non-small cell lung cancer. Each CDR3 is given with its conserved first and last residue. Each record gives: J gene, V gene, CDR3 protein.

J: TRBJ2-1
V: TRBV11-2
CDR3: CASSFQSLVEQFF

J: TRBJ1-1
V: TRBV5-6
CDR3: CASSTYQGITEAFF

J: TRBJ2-3
V: TRBV20-1
CDR3: CNAKGPITDTQYF

J: TRBJ2-7
V: TRBV12-3/TRBV12-4
CDR3: CASSLTSGRPYEQYF

J: TRBJ2-7
V: TRBV5-6
CDR3: CASSLRDYIYEQYF

J: TRBJ1-5
V: TRBV29-1
CDR3: CSVGGQGNNSNQPQHF

J: TRBJ2-1
V: TRBV11-3
CDR3: CASSLDRVAFWNEQFF

J: TRBJ2-5
V: TRBV4-2
CDR3: CAGSQDLSGGALLETQYF

J: TRBJ2-7
V: TRBV12-5
CDR3: CASASPSGSAYEQYF

J: TRBJ2-1
V: TRBV24-1
CDR3: CATSNNRQGRSYNEQFF

J: TRBJ1-1
V: TRBV20-1
CDR3: CSASRQLNTEAFF

J: TRBJ2-3
V: TRBV20-1
CDR3: CSARPGQGKGGTDMQYF

J: TRBJ2-3
V: TRBV5-6
CDR3: CASSLRTSGGYSIDTQYF

J: TRBJ2-4
V: TRBV4-1
CDR3: CASSQGPSMRNIQYF

J: TRBJ2-1
V: TRBV20-1
CDR3: CSARGLVPHEQFF

J: TRBJ2-2
V: TRBV10-1
CDR3: CASSRAITGELFF

J: TRBJ2-3
V: TRBV6-5
CDR3: CATRKGGVTTCTDTKNF

J: TRBJ2-1
V: TRBV6-6
CDR3: CASIYSGTGYNEQFF

J: TRBJ2-2
V: TRBV5-4
CDR3: CASSFSGGATGELFF

J: TRBJ2-5
V: TRBV20-1
CDR3: CSASSSGGAGETQYF